One sample yielded the 9 T cell receptor beta chains listed below, sequenced in a study of OX40 agonist ivuxolimab in advanced cancers. Method: immunoSEQ multiplex PCR; TCRdb's copy keeps in-frame clones and lacks some. The data hold about 34,000 clones, with about nine tenths observed a single time. Sequences were derived from CD4+ or CD8+ T cells sorted from blood, sampled in a trial of the OX40 agonist ivuxolimab. All receptors derive from an adult with an advanced solid tumor such as melanoma, head and neck, liver or kidney cancer.

Comment on this clone: Other DNA sequences in this specimen translate into the identical CDR3. The chain uses TRBV30 and TRBJ1-6; D uncertain. Looked up from germline, CDR1 is GTSNPN and CDR2 is SVGIG (reference sequence). V was trimmed by 2 bases and J by 5 bases, leaving 4 bases between them. The CDR3 spans 12 residues. The CDR3 sequence is CAWSLNNSPLHF. The CDR3, as DNA: TGTGCCTGGAGTCTAAATAATTCACCCCTCCACTTT.

The chain combines TRBV28 with TRBJ1-1, with TRBD1 matching 7 bases. CDR1 is MDHEN, CDR2 SYDVKM, per germline. V was clipped by 6 bases and J by 1 base; unmatched bases: 8. This CDR3 has 15 amino acids. CDR3 DNA: TGTGCCAGCAGCCTACAGGGGTTCAGGAACACTGAAGCTTTCTTT. It encodes CASSLQGFRNTEAFF.

The chain links TRBV4-3 to TRBJ2-1; D assignment may be TRBD1 or TRBD2 (5 bases each). Germline-derived CDR1 and CDR2 are LGHNA and YSLEER. This CDR3 contains 14 residues. The V end lost 3 bases, the J end lost 8 bases, and 14 bases lay between the germline ends. The CDR3 protein is CASSHGAPRDEQFF. In nucleotides, the CDR3 is TGCGCCAGCAGCCACGGGGCCCCTCGGGATGAGCAGTTCTTC.

This clone came up a few times. The rearrangement links TRBV30 to TRBJ1-1, with 7 bases matching TRBD1. J was trimmed by 5 bases and V by 1 base; bases with no gene match: 7. The CDR3 contains 14 residues. CDR1 is GTSNPN and CDR2 is SVGIG in the germline V gene (reference sequence). The CDR3 is CAWSERGRFTEAFF. The CDR3 bases are TGTGCCTGGAGTGAGAGGGGGCGATTTACTGAAGCTTTCTTT.

The chain has TRBV28 and TRBJ2-7, with 9 bases matching TRBD2. The V gene end was trimmed by 5 bases and the J gene end by 5 bases; junction bases not matched to a gene: 10. The CDR3 covers 15 residues. The germline CDR1 and CDR2 sequences are MDHEN and SYDVKM. The DNA of the CDR3 is TGTGCCAGCAGTCCCCAGCGGGGGGTGAGGAACGAGCAGTACTTC. Translation gives CASSPQRGVRNEQYF.

The CDR3 coding sequence is TGTGCCAGCAGCCCGCGGGACGGGTTGACGGCCCTCCACTTT. Its translation is CASSPRDGLTALHF. The chain employs TRBV9 and TRBJ1-6, with a tentative D call TRBD1 (5 bases). The V gene's germline CDR1 is SGDLS and CDR2 YYNGEE. With 4 bases removed from V and 14 bases from J, the gap between germline ends came to 19 bases. The CDR3 has 14 residues.

The rearrangement joins TRBV7-2 to TRBJ2-5; D is ambiguous. This CDR3 region has 14 residues. The germline V gene encodes CDR1 SGHTA and CDR2 FQGNSA. The V end was cut by 6 bases, the J end by 2 bases, with 13 bases between. CDR3 coding DNA: TGTGCCAGCAGTAATCACAGAACTCAAGAGACCCAGTACTTC. Residues: CASSNHRTQETQYF.

The V and J genes are TRBV28 and TRBJ1-3, with a weak D call TRBD1 (5 bases). This CDR3 contains 16 residues. V was shortened by 2 bases and J by 0 bases, with 11 bases between the two germline ends. CDR1 and CDR2 (germline): MDHEN, SYDVKM. The CDR3 region has the DNA TGTGCCAGCAGTTTAATAGGGGCGGGCTCTGGAAACACCATATATTTT. Residues: CASSLIGAGSGNTIYF.

The rearrangement joins TRBV7-8 to TRBJ2-4; tentative D call: TRBD2 (5 bases). Germline CDR1 SGHVS, CDR2 FQNEAQ. With 2 bases removed from V and 7 bases from J, the gap between germline ends came to 12 bases. This CDR3 comprises 14 residues. CDR3 bases: TGTGCCAGCAGCTTACCATCGCGAGGGAACATTCAGTACTTC. Its protein is CASSLPSRGNIQYF.